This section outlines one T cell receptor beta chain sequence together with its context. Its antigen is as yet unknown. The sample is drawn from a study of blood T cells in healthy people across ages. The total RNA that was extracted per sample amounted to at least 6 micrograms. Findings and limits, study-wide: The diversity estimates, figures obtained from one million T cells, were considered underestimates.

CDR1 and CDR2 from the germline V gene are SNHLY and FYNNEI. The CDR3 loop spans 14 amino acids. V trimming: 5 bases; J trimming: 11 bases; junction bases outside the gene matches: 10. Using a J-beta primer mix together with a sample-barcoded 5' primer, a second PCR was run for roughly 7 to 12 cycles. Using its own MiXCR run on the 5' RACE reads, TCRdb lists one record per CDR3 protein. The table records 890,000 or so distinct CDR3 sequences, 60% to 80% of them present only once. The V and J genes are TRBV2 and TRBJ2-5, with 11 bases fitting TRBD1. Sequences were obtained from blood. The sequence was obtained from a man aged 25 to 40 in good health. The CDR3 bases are TGTGCCAGCAGTTGGACAGGGGGCAGCTACGGGCAGTACTTC. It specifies CASSWTGGSYGQYF.